The rows below give T cell receptor beta chains drawn from one sample of a study of blood T cell repertoires in COVID-19. TCRdb's table, derived via immunoSEQ multiplex PCR, lists solely in-frame clones and lacks some. The profile shows about 140,000 clones, 77% of them singletons. The sequencing input was peripheral blood. These receptors all come from a woman aged 45-59 years with active or convalescent COVID-19. Each CDR3 is given with its conserved first and last residue. A D gene is named only where the DNA matches it firmly. The listing skips clone size in some rows; elsewhere it reads once, few, many or a size class.

clone_size,v_call,cdr3_length,d_call,j_call,cdr3_aa,cdr3_nt
NA,TRBV18,18,TRBD1,TRBJ2-7,CASSHVFLGAGGTYEQYF,TGTGCCAGCTCACATGTATTCCTTGGGGCAGGGGGTACCTACGAGCAGTACTTC
NA,TRBV5-5,12,NA,TRBJ1-1,CASSLTNTEAFF,TGTGCCAGCAGCCTAACGAACACTGAAGCTTTCTTT
NA,TRBV18,16,NA,TRBJ2-3,CASSPLGGARTDTQYF,TGTGCCAGCTCCCCCCTAGGGGGGGCGCGCACAGATACGCAGTATTTT
NA,TRBV5-6,16,NA,TRBJ1-1,CASSFWNSLMNTEAFF,TGTGCCAGCAGCTTTTGGAACAGCCTCATGAACACTGAAGCTTTCTTT
NA,TRBV19,15,TRBD1,TRBJ1-1,CASSIATTGDTEAFF,TGTGCCAGTAGTATAGCCACGACAGGGGACACTGAAGCTTTCTTT
NA,TRBV6-1,15,TRBD2,TRBJ2-2,CASSDSGTNTGELFF,TGTGCCAGCAGTGACAGCGGGACGAACACCGGGGAGCTGTTTTTT
NA,TRBV7-3,16,TRBD2,TRBJ2-1,CASSLKSGGGYNEQFF,TGTGCCAGCAGCTTAAAGAGCGGGGGAGGGTACAATGAGCAGTTCTTC
NA,TRBV20-1,14,TRBD2,TRBJ2-2,CSASQREKTGELFF,TGCAGTGCTAGTCAGCGGGAGAAGACCGGGGAGCTGTTTTTT
NA,TRBV5-1,18,TRBD2,TRBJ2-1,CASSSGLAGGVSYNEQFF,TGCGCCAGCAGCTCCGGACTAGCGGGGGGTGTCTCCTACAATGAGCAGTTCTTC
NA,TRBV19,14,NA,TRBJ1-2,CASSIGGANYGYTF,TGTGCCAGTAGTATTGGCGGAGCTAACTATGGCTACACCTTC
NA,TRBV5-1,13,NA,TRBJ2-7,CASSLDRGGEQYF,TGCGCCAGCAGCTTGGACCGGGGAGGAGAGCAGTACTTC
NA,TRBV6-5,13,NA,TRBJ2-7,CAAKRRDSYEQYF,TGTGCCGCGAAAAGAAGAGACTCCTACGAGCAGTACTTC
NA,TRBV4-3,13,TRBD2,TRBJ2-1,CASSQEPGTRLFF,TGCGCCAGCAGCCAAGAACCCGGGACTAGACTGTTCTTC
NA,TRBV11-3,16,TRBD2,TRBJ2-1,CASLVWGLAGGGEQFF,TGTGCCAGCTTGGTTTGGGGGCTAGCGGGAGGCGGTGAGCAGTTCTTC
many,TRBV5-1,16,TRBD2,TRBJ2-2,CASSLGGLGNTGELFF,TGCGCCAGCAGCTTGGGGGGACTAGGGAACACCGGGGAGCTGTTTTTT
NA,TRBV4-3,15,TRBD2,TRBJ2-3,CASSQLRGGVHTQYF,TGCGCCAGCAGCCAACTTAGGGGAGGGGTACATACGCAGTATTTT
once,TRBV28,16,TRBD1,TRBJ1-2,CASSPGGQETNYGYTF,TGTGCCAGCAGCCCAGGGGGACAGGAGACTAACTATGGCTACACCTTC
NA,TRBV7-2,16,TRBD2,TRBJ2-2,CASSLLAGVNTGELFF,TGTGCCAGCAGCTTACTAGCGGGGGTTAACACCGGGGAGCTGTTTTTT
NA,TRBV3-1/TRBV3-2,16,NA,TRBJ2-7,CASSQEGTPRGHEQYF,TGTGCCAGCAGCCAAGAAGGAACCCCAAGGGGCCACGAGCAGTACTTC
NA,TRBV2,14,NA,TRBJ2-7,CASSGRDTAWEQYF,TGTGCCAGCAGTGGCAGGGACACGGCTTGGGAGCAGTACTTC
NA,TRBV4-1,15,TRBD1,TRBJ2-2,CASSLDRGVTGELFF,TGCGCCAGCAGCCTTGACAGGGGAGTCACCGGGGAGCTGTTTTTT
NA,TRBV11-3,13,NA,TRBJ2-1,CASSSGTYNEQFF,TGTGCCAGCAGCTCAGGGACCTACAATGAGCAGTTCTTC